Detailed here is one TCR beta chain. Its binding antigen is unknown. It has no much larger one-base neighbor in the sample; base qualities were not kept. The sample belongs to a study of blood T cell repertoires in COVID-19 (dated by TCRdb to 2018 to 2021). About the full investigation: Samples from collaborators originated in the United States, Italy and Spain and spanned both the acute and convalescent phases of COVID-19. The prospective study material was composed of cDNA or gDNA derived from T cells, B-cell-depleted T cells, or PBMCs. The dataset comprised deeply sampled blood TCRbeta repertoires from subjects exposed to, actively infected with, or recovered from COVID-19. The repertoires were made available in a free public database intended to serve as a resource for research on the immune response to SARS-CoV-2. Samples were obtained from the ongoing ImmuneRACE study (first 160 participants) and from over a thousand subjects provided by 6 global collaborators. Nearly every sample came with metadata listing a de-identified subject ID, COVID-19 status, age in years and sex. Where available, HLA class I and class II types were obtained from metadata supplied by the sample provider rather than from assay-based typing. Broader findings and caveats from the paper: The quantity of clinical and demographic metadata differed by source and by participant and was supplied without curation.

At one collaborating source in Seattle, patients were enrolled during active infection and were followed longitudinally through the course of disease. Whole blood was collected in K2EDTA tubes by collaborating institutions according to the institutions' own protocols. For TCRbeta analysis, collaborators shipped samples in one of three forms: frozen whole blood, isolated PBMCs, or DNA extracted from either of those sample types. As encoded in the germline V gene, CDR1 is SGHVS while CDR2 is FQNEAQ. The cysteine opens and the phenylalanine closes a CDR3 of 18 amino acids. Just CDR3 DNA is preserved here, 54 bases in frame from base 1. Trimming accounts for 4 bases at V and 4 bases at J, while the number of junction bases matched to no gene is 17. TCRbeta CDR3 regions were amplified from genomic DNA using the immunoSEQ Assay, a bias-controlled multiplex PCR. In the paper's pipeline: The number of nucleated cells in each sample was estimated by amplification of reference gene primers within the assay. To quantify the absolute abundance of each unique TCRbeta CDR3 rearrangement, sequence reads were collapsed and filtered. Productive Simpson clonality was computed per sample as the square root of Simpson's diversity index over productive rearrangements. The table was pulled from immuneACCESS by TCRdb, which kept in-frame rearrangements only. Such tables lose some clones; where checked, under half of the loss comes from unresolved V genes, and the rest has no known cause. The V and J calls and clone size come from that table; D and trimming were worked out from the DNA. The sample table holds roughly 150,000 clones, of which around four fifths were seen once. The top ten hold approximately 8.1% of the sample.

The sample consisted of peripheral blood. The source of this sequence is a woman over 75 with COVID-19, enrolled during active disease. The chain joins TRBV7-8 to TRBJ1-2; 8 nucleotides in the junction match TRBD1. In nucleotide form, the sequence is TGTGCCAGCAGCTCCGCCTTCGTGGCAGGGGGCGAGGGCTATGGCTACACCTTC. This translates into CASSSAFVAGGEGYGYTF.